This TCR beta chain derives from a study of T cell repertoires in cytomegalovirus infection. Overall study: Selection of CMV epitopes for the study included recently identified HLA-C-restricted and well-studied HLA-B-restricted ones. CMV infection together with matching HLA type was indicated by public TCR beta signatures.

This clonotype was picked up a small number of times. Its specificity is not known. TCRdb processed the reads anew with MiXCR; each CDR3 protein has one entry. The data contain 300,000 to 400,000 distinct CDR3 sequences, just under 30% of them seen just once; the ten biggest clones take up 20%. Per the germline V gene, CDR1 is MNHEY and CDR2 is SVGAGI. The J segment lost 2 bases and the V segment lost 1 base, leaving 17 bases of the junction unmatched. This CDR3 has 21 amino acids. This TCR was recovered from a human donor in good health (CMV status not recorded). Some clones in this sample may be carry-over from other donors' samples. The source material was cultured PBMCs, sampled from culture after CMV antigen stimulation. This chain joins TRBV6-5 and TRBJ2-3; 11 bases align to TRBD2. In nucleotides, the CDR3 is TGTGCCAGCAGTTACTTTTTTGCCCCTAGCGGGAGGTCCCACCACACAGATACGCAGTATTTT. It specifies CASSYFFAPSGRSHHTDTQYF.